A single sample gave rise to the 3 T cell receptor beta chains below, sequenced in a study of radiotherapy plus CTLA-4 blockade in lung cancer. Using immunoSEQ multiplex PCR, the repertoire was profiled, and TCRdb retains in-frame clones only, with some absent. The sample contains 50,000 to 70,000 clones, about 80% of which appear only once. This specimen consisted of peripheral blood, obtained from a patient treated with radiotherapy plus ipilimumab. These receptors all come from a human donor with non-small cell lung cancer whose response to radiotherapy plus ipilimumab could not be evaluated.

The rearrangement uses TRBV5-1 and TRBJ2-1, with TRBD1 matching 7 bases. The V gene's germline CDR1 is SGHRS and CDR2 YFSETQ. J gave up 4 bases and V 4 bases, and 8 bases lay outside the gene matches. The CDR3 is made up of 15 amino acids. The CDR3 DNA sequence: TGCGCCAGCAGCCATCGGACAGGACTTTACAATGAGCAGTTCTTC. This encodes CASSHRTGLYNEQFF.

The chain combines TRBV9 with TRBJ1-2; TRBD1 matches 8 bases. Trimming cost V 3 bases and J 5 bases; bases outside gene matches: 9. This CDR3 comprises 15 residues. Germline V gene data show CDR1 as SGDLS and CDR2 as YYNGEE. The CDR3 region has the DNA TGTGCCAGCAGCGCTAACCTGGGACAGGCTTATGGCTACACCTTC. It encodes CASSANLGQAYGYTF.

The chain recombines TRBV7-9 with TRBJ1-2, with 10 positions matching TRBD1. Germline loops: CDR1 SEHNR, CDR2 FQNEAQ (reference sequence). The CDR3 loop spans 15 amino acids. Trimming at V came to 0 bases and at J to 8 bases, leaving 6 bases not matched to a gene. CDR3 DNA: TGTGCCAGCAGCTTAGCGCGGGACAGGGGCTACGGCTACACCTTC. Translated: CASSLARDRGYGYTF.